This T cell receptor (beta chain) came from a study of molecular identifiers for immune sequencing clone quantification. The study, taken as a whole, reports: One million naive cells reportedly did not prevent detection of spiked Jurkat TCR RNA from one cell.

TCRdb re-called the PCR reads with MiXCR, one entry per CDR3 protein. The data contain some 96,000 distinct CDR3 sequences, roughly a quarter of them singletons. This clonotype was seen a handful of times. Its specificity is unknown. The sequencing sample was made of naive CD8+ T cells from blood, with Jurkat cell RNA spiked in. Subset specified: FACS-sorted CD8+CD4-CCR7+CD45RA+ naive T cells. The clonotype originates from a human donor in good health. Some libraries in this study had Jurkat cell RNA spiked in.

CDR3 in DNA: TGCAGTGCTAGAGCGATATCCGAGGGACCGCGCTATGGCTACACCTTC. It yields the protein CSARAISEGPRYGYTF. The V and J genes are TRBV20-1 and TRBJ1-2, with D possibly matching TRBD1 (5 bases). The V end was cut by 1 base, the J end by 4 bases, with 19 bases between. Germline V gene data show CDR1 as DFQATT and CDR2 as SNEGSKA (reference sequence). The CDR3 totals 16 residues.